The clone carrying this T cell receptor (beta chain) has a count of ten or more. Germline V lookup: CDR1 MNHEY, CDR2 SMNVEV (reference sequence). Trimming left V 6 bases short and J 5 bases short, with 7 bases between. The CDR3 is made up of 12 amino acids. Unique molecular identifiers were attached to individual cDNA molecules. TCRdb re-called the 5' RACE reads through MiXCR, storing one row per CDR3 protein. This table holds tens of thousands of distinct CDR3 sequences, roughly 4.5% found once. The source of the sample is a study of early T cells in non-severe SARS-CoV-2 infection. Sequencing was done on a sample of whole blood. This chain uses TRBV27 with TRBJ2-2; D is possibly TRBD1 (6 bases). The TCR sequence derives from an adult who was a healthcare worker with PCR-confirmed SARS-CoV-2 infection or an uninfected control (not recorded which). The CDR3 spells CASRGTTGELFF. For the CDR3, the DNA is TGTGCCAGCAGGGGGACAACCGGGGAGCTGTTTTTT.